The T cell receptor beta chain described here comes from a study of blood T cell repertoires in COVID-19. Study summary: PBMCs, B-cell-depleted T cells, or T cells were the source of the cDNA or gDNA that made up the material.

The V gene's germline CDR1 is MDHEN and CDR2 SYDVKM. V lost 6 bases and J lost 4, with 12 bases in between. The CDR3 runs 14 residues. Sequencing used immunoSEQ multiplex PCR; TCRdb keeps in-frame clones, though not all of them. Counted here are 150,000 to 200,000 clones, around nine tenths occurring once; the ten biggest clones make up over 3.5%. This receptor was taken from a man younger than 30 with active or convalescent COVID-19. Sequenced material: peripheral blood. The V gene is TRBV28, the J gene TRBJ2-2; D gene unclear. The CDR3 loop is CASSPEYVTGELFF. The CDR3 bases are TGTGCCAGCAGCCCCGAGTATGTCACCGGGGAGCTGTTTTTT.